The sequence of this T cell receptor (beta chain) was determined in a study of T cells in localized non-small cell lung cancer. General study results and limits: Because sequencing included only one region (of the tumor), heterogeneity remains possible. In adjacent lung, a median roughly 62 of the top 100 tumor clones were found.

This clone is large (0.1 to 1%). The antigen remains unidentified. Trimming removed 1 base from V and 0 bases from J, with 10 bases in between. This CDR3 has 16 amino acids. Germline-derived CDR1 and CDR2 are SGHNT and YENEEA. Data came from immunoSEQ multiplex PCR; TCRdb stores just in-frame clones and leaves some out. Among 2,500 or so clones, about two fifths were seen once, and the ten largest hold under 14%. This sequence was found in a male donor aged 60 or older with stage II squamous cell lung carcinoma. This specimen was lung tumor tissue, taken before any cancer treatment. The V and J genes are TRBV11-3 and TRBJ2-1; D gene uncertain. The chain's CDR3 is CASSLVGLNSYNEQFF. In DNA form, the CDR3 reads TGTGCCAGCAGCTTAGTAGGCCTAAACTCCTACAATGAGCAGTTCTTC. Using reference TRBV11-3 and TRBJ2-1 for the parts outside the CDR3, the full variable domain is EAGVVQSPRYKIIEKKQPVAFWCNPISGHNTLYWYLQNLGQGPELLIRYENEEAVDDSQLPKDRFSAERLKGVDSTLKIQPAELGDSAVYLCASSLVGLNSYNEQFFGPGTRLTVL.